The 5 T cell receptor beta chains presented below share a single source sample, sequenced in a study of OX40 agonist ivuxolimab in advanced cancers. Measured with immunoSEQ multiplex PCR; TCRdb has only the in-frame clones, and not every one. The sample holds about 46,000 clones, 60% to 80% seen once. This specimen was CD4+ or CD8+ T cells sorted from blood, taken in a trial of the OX40 agonist ivuxolimab. The receptor source for this set is an adult with an advanced solid tumor such as melanoma, head and neck, liver or kidney cancer.

The V and J genes are TRBV6-1 and TRBJ2-7; tentative D call: TRBD1 (6 bases). The CDR3 has 13 amino acids. The V gene lost 7 bases and the J gene lost 4 bases, with 14 bases spanning the gap. CDR1 MNHNS and CDR2 SASEGT come from the germline V gene. In nucleotides, the CDR3 is TGTGCCAGCAAACAGGGCCTTTTTTACGAGCAGTACTTC. Translated: CASKQGLFYEQYF.

This clone was found a few times. This chain joins TRBV2 and TRBJ1-2, with 9 bases lining up with TRBD1. CDR1 and CDR2 (germline): SNHLY, FYNNEI. The CDR3 loop spans 15 amino acids. J gave up 6 bases and V 7 bases, and 12 bases lay outside the gene matches. The CDR3 loop is CASTRGGQGGNGYTF. The CDR3 nucleotides are TGTGCCAGCACCCGCGGGGGACAGGGAGGGAATGGCTACACCTTC. The full variable domain, completed using reference TRBV2 and TRBJ1-2, is EPEVTQTPSHQVTQMGQEVILRCVPISNHLYFYWYRQILGQKVEFLVSFYNNEISEKSEIFDDQFSVERPDGSNFTLKIRSTKLEDSAMYFCASTRGGQGGNGYTFGSGTRLTVV.

V usage is TRBV5-1 and J usage is TRBJ1-2; no reliable D call. Between the trimmed V and J ends, which lost 1 base and 3 bases, there was a span of 4 bases. The CDR3 is 12 amino acids. The V gene's germline CDR1 is SGHRS and CDR2 YFSETQ. CDR3 coding DNA: TGCGCCAGCAGCTTGAATGACTATGGCTACACCTTC. Translation: CASSLNDYGYTF.

This sequence joins TRBV5-6 and TRBJ1-2; no clear D. This CDR3 spans 15 amino acids. The germline V gene has CDR1 SGHDT and CDR2 YYEEEE. Trimming removed 4 bases at V and 0 bases at J, with 13 bases between. This CDR3 is CASSATISTNYGYTF. The CDR3 DNA sequence: TGTGCCAGCAGCGCCACTATTAGTACTAACTATGGCTACACCTTC.

This clone rates as medium-sized (0.01 to 0.1%). The chain employs TRBV5-6 and TRBJ2-7, with no clear D. From germline, CDR1 is SGHDT and CDR2 YYEEEE. Between the trimmed V and J ends, which lost 2 bases and 2 bases, there was a span of 11 bases. The CDR3 is 14 residues long. The chain's CDR3 is CASSLLQLPYEQYF. The CDR3 region has the DNA TGTGCCAGCAGCTTATTACAACTTCCCTACGAGCAGTACTTC.